The entry below describes one TCR beta chain. These data originate in a study of blood T cell repertoires in COVID-19. The overall study: Sites across the United States, Italy and Spain contributed samples from acute and convalescent COVID-19.

This CDR3 is built from 13 residues. V lost 5 bases and J 3 bases, leaving 10 bases between the germline ends. Germline values: CDR1 SGHTA, CDR2 FQGNSA. Per the original data handling: Amplifying reference gene primers gave estimates of nucleated cell counts. Sequencing used immunoSEQ multiplex PCR; TCRdb keeps in-frame clones, though not all of them. From that table come the V and J calls and clone size; the DNA was used to work out D and trimming. The sample has just over 650,000 clones, around 90% seen once. Sequenced: peripheral blood. This clonotype was sampled from a woman aged 18-35 years with acute or convalescent COVID-19. The genes are TRBV7-2 and TRBJ1-2, with D perhaps TRBD1 (5 bases). CDR3 nucleotide sequence: TGTGCCAGCAGCATCAGGGTTTACTATGGCTACACCTTC. Translated, it gives CASSIRVYYGYTF.